The following is a T cell receptor (beta chain) sequence with its context. The specificity of this receptor is unknown. The sample originates from a study of CXCR3-negative and CXCR3-positive naive CD8 T cells (dated by TCRdb to the late 2010s). As for the study more broadly: In total, roughly 130 million TRB reads were obtained, corresponding to roughly 1.5 +/- 0.3 million reads per library. The diversity and physicochemical repertoire analyses included eleven to twelve donors pooled from two independent experiments. Naive subsets from five or six donors and memory cells from 3 donors were included in the TRBV-TRBJ cluster analysis. Paper-wide results and their limitations: Because surface CD5, which is linked to self-reactivity in mice, was comparable between the naive subsets, TCR interaction strength was also inferred from the physicochemical properties of TRB CDR3s. Freshly isolated PBMCs were used for most assays because CXCR3 expression partially decreased after cryopreservation. TRB CDR3s from CXCR3-positive naive cells showed higher hydrophobicity (lower Kidera factor 4), lower energy, and higher strength and volume indices than CXCR3-negative naive cells. Both naive subsets had comparably high repertoire diversity, while memory CD8+ T cells had much lower repertoire diversity. Within the same donor, TRBV-TRBJ usage looked similar between naive CXCR3-negative and CXCR3-positive cells, but memory cells had distinct patterns.

Each CD8+ T cell subset was flow-sorted in triplicate, and 300,000 cells per subset were placed directly into RLT lysis buffer. To exclude memory contaminants, naive CD8+ T cells were stringently defined as CD45RO-CCR7+CD27+CD95-. Using standard density gradient centrifugation, peripheral blood mononuclear cells were isolated from buffy coats. Naive CXCR3-negative and CXCR3-positive CD8+ T cells were flow-sorted on a FACSAria III. An RNeasy Mini Kit was used to extract total RNA from the sorted cells. From the cysteine up to the phenylalanine, the CDR3 has a length of 17 residues. The protein alone is recorded here. The germline V gene provides CDR1 MDHEN and CDR2 SYDVKM. Instrument on record: NextSeq 550. The Human TCR Profiling Kit (MiLaboratory) was used to prepare UMI-labeled 5' RACE TRB cDNA libraries. The full amount of extracted RNA was used for cDNA synthesis, and the full amount of resulting cDNA was used for PCR amplification. Libraries were prepared in parallel with an identical number of PCR cycles. The authors processed their data as follows. MIGEC and MiXCR extracted about 53,000 +/- 10,000 unique UMI-labeled TRB cDNA molecules per library, requiring at least two reads per UMI. On average, approximately 40,000 +/- 10,000 functional in-frame TRB CDR3 nucleotide clonotypes lacking stop codons were found per library. After downsampling to 5000 UMI-labeled TRB molecules per sample, diversity metrics such as normalized Shannon-Wiener and Chao1 were calculated in VDJtools. For the central five CDR3 residues, VDJtools calculated physicochemical properties weighted by clonotype size, namely interaction energy, strength, volume and Kidera factor 4. Through TCRdb reprocessing, the reads give one entry per CDR3 protein sequence; DNA is omitted. What appears here as the V and J calls and clone size reflects TCRdb's work, not the paper's. This sample's listing comprises 84,000 or so distinct CDR3 sequences. Jointly, the top ten make up approximately 0.6% of the sample.

The TCR comes from a human donor in good health. Some clones in this sample may be carry-over from other donors' samples. Sequenced material: naive CXCR3+ CD8+ T cells from blood. The sample's cell subset or site label is to be understood as: CD45RO-CCR7+CD27+CD95- naive CD8+ T cells expressing CXCR3 (TNR3+). The V and J segments used are TRBV28 and TRBJ2-3; there is no DNA to check the TCRdb D call of TRBD1. The encoded CDR3 is CASSLILGTGGEDTQYF.